A selection of T cell receptor beta chains follows, all from one sample in a study of regulatory T cells in long-lasting Graves disease. One entry per CDR3 protein, called by TCRdb with MiXCR from the multiplex PCR reads. The data contain 420,000 or so distinct CDR3 sequences, less than 20% of them singletons. This sample was also put to use in a study of T cells in Graves' hyperthyroidism and ophthalmopathy.

This specimen consisted of peripheral blood mononuclear cells (PBMCs), obtained at new diagnosis, from a patient treated with antithyroid drugs. The receptors originated from a woman between 18 and 30 years old with Graves disease. Both conserved end residues are trimmed from each CDR3. Fields, in order: V gene, J gene, CDR3 protein.

v_gene: TRBV3-1; j_gene: TRBJ1-6; CDR3aa: ASSQEGHPTPSSYNSPLH
v_gene: TRBV28; j_gene: TRBJ2-7; CDR3aa: ASSFLRASGEQY
v_gene: TRBV19; j_gene: TRBJ2-2; CDR3aa: ACTDRGRSGELF
v_gene: TRBV2; j_gene: TRBJ2-7; CDR3aa: ASRRFGDYEQY
v_gene: TRBV7-9; j_gene: TRBJ2-3; CDR3aa: ASSLRTSGGSDTQY
v_gene: TRBV6-1; j_gene: TRBJ2-7; CDR3aa: ASSLSGIAGDIFYEQY
v_gene: TRBV5-6; j_gene: TRBJ1-6; CDR3aa: ASSLVQGTGIGSPLH
v_gene: TRBV29-1; j_gene: TRBJ1-5; CDR3aa: SVVQPGQPQH
v_gene: TRBV10-3; j_gene: TRBJ2-3; CDR3aa: ATNQDNTDTQY
v_gene: TRBV15; j_gene: TRBJ1-3; CDR3aa: ATSAGPRNTIY
v_gene: TRBV6-5; j_gene: NA; CDR3aa: ASSYRLGRGYVLT
v_gene: TRBV19; j_gene: TRBJ2-7; CDR3aa: ASSFQRGLYEQY
v_gene: TRBV6-1; j_gene: TRBJ2-3; CDR3aa: ATAGTYTDTQY
v_gene: TRBV28; j_gene: TRBJ2-2; CDR3aa: ASSPPEEVTGELF
v_gene: TRBV11-2; j_gene: TRBJ2-2; CDR3aa: ASQGLAGWLKTGELF
v_gene: TRBV9; j_gene: TRBJ1-1; CDR3aa: ASSLSPRGGGNTEAF
v_gene: TRBV20-1; j_gene: TRBJ2-1; CDR3aa: SARSLGWAGEGGNEQF
v_gene: TRBV30; j_gene: TRBJ2-5; CDR3aa: AWSVPRRDQAQTQY
v_gene: TRBV2; j_gene: TRBJ2-5; CDR3aa: ASSEDRGTETQY
v_gene: TRBV29-1; j_gene: TRBJ2-1; CDR3aa: SAPGPSYNEQF
v_gene: TRBV20-1; j_gene: TRBJ2-3; CDR3aa: SATSRGATDTQY
v_gene: TRBV3-1; j_gene: TRBJ2-1; CDR3aa: ASRGTHSFYNEQF
v_gene: TRBV5-1; j_gene: TRBJ2-5; CDR3aa: ASSLGQGLKETQY
v_gene: TRBV7-2; j_gene: TRBJ1-2; CDR3aa: ASRPGQGLTDNYGYT
v_gene: TRBV6-1; j_gene: TRBJ1-2; CDR3aa: ASRSRQNYGYT
v_gene: TRBV20-1; j_gene: TRBJ1-1; CDR3aa: SARDPRTGRYTEAF
v_gene: TRBV19; j_gene: TRBJ1-1; CDR3aa: ASRGDRKNTEAF
v_gene: TRBV10-3; j_gene: TRBJ2-7; CDR3aa: ATSGLAGEYEQY
v_gene: TRBV19; j_gene: TRBJ2-7; CDR3aa: ASSLMGQTYEQY
v_gene: TRBV20-1; j_gene: TRBJ2-1; CDR3aa: SAEGTGYNEQF
v_gene: TRBV28; j_gene: TRBJ1-4; CDR3aa: ASSWTGEKLF
v_gene: TRBV27; j_gene: TRBJ2-1; CDR3aa: ASSLSRGLAGLNEQF
v_gene: TRBV12-3/TRBV12-4; j_gene: TRBJ2-4; CDR3aa: ASSLADPKNIQY
v_gene: TRBV6-1; j_gene: TRBJ1-4; CDR3aa: ASSVQGTEKLF
v_gene: TRBV6-1; j_gene: TRBJ2-7; CDR3aa: ASSAFTGDSYEQY
v_gene: TRBV28; j_gene: TRBJ1-2; CDR3aa: ASSPPILYGYT